The clone carrying this T cell receptor (beta chain) has more than one count but fewer than ten. This sample is part of a study of blood T cell repertoires in COVID-19. The wider study: PBMCs, B-cell-depleted T cells, or T cells provided the cDNA or gDNA that made up the material.

The V gene end was trimmed by 6 bases and the J gene end by 5 bases; junction bases not matched to a gene: 9. The CDR3 loop spans 16 amino acids. Germline-derived CDR1 and CDR2 are KGHSH and LQKENI. Source study methods: Amplification from reference gene primers served as the basis for estimated nucleated cell counts. Here immunoSEQ multiplex PCR was the method, and the copy in TCRdb shows in-frame clones only, minus some. Clonal size and the V and J genes are those of that table, whereas D and trimming came from the DNA. The sample has about 94,000 clones; 80% to 85% are singletons. The genes are TRBV18 and TRBJ2-1, with 11 bases aligning to TRBD1. This clonotype was sampled from a man aged 55 to 69 with acute or convalescent COVID-19. The sequenced material came from peripheral blood. This CDR3 reads CASSQRTGGFNNEQFF. The CDR3 DNA sequence: TGTGCCAGCTCCCAGAGGACAGGGGGCTTTAACAATGAGCAGTTCTTC. Together with reference TRBV18 and TRBJ2-1, the CDR3 gives the full variable domain: NAGVMQNPRHLVRRRGQEARLRCSPMKGHSHVYWYRQLPEEGLKFMVYLQKENIIDESGMPKERFSAEFPKEGPSILRIQQVVRGDSAAYFCASSQRTGGFNNEQFFGPGTRLTVL.